The text below deals with one TCR beta chain. TCRdb re-analysed the 5' RACE reads in MiXCR, keeping a single row per CDR3 protein. The sample consists of approximately 300,000 distinct CDR3 sequences, 6.8% of them appearing once. The V end lost 3 bases, the J end lost 7 bases, and 19 bases lay between the germline ends. The CDR3 is 16 residues long. The source of the sample is a study of T cells after yellow fever vaccination. Sequences were derived from PBMCs, sampled around 45 days after the first yellow fever vaccination. This clonotype was obtained from a man between 18 and 35 years old who received the YFV17D yellow fever vaccine. The chain employs TRBV12-3 or TRBV12-4 and TRBJ2-1; maybe TRBD1 (7 bases). CDR3 loop: CASSFQGGNTRNEQFF. As DNA, the CDR3 is TGTGCCAGCAGTTTTCAGGGGGGTAATACACGGAATGAGCAGTTCTTC.